The 18 T cell receptor beta chains below were found in one sample sequenced in a study of T-cell reconstitution after alpha-beta-depleted transplantation in children. Unique molecular identifiers were built into the TCRbeta library. Via MiXCR, TCRdb re-called the PCR reads, giving one row per CDR3 protein. The sample holds about 300,000 distinct CDR3 sequences, over 7.5% seen once. No antigen has been assigned to these receptors. General study results and limits: One year post-transplant, T-cell counts and diversity were largely derived from T cells produced anew.

Sequenced material: peripheral blood, taken 360 days after TCRalphabeta/CD19-depleted stem cell transplant. Receptors originate from a female patient between 2 and 10 years old who had a stem cell transplant for Fanconi anemia, so the T cells may come from the graft donor.

This clonotype was picked up a small number of times. V gene TRBV19 combines with J gene TRBJ2-1; perhaps D is TRBD1 or TRBD2 (5 bases each). V was shortened by 0 bases and J by 6 bases, with 18 bases between the two germline ends. The CDR3 contains 17 residues. CDR1 LNHDA and CDR2 SQIVND come from the germline V gene (reference sequence). CDR3 sequence reads: CASSIEGTAFRGNEQFF. The CDR3 nucleotides are TGTGCCAGTAGTATAGAAGGGACGGCATTTAGGGGCAATGAGCAGTTCTTC. Variable domain in full (rest from reference TRBV19 and TRBJ2-1): DGGITQSPKYLFRKEGQNVTLSCEQNLNHDAMYWYRQDPGQGLRLIYYSQIVNDFQKGDIAEGYSVSREKKESFPLTVTSAQKNPTAFYLCASSIEGTAFRGNEQFFGPGTRLTVL.

This clonotype was counted ten times or more. This sequence joins TRBV25-1 and TRBJ2-1; 11 bases fit TRBD2. Germline loops: CDR1 MGHDK, CDR2 SYGVNS. The CDR3 is 13 residues long. The trim removed 4 bases at V and 8 bases at J, leaving 1 base unmatched. DNA of the CDR3: TGTGCCAGCAGTGTAGCGGGGGGGGATGAGCAGTTCTTC. Its protein product is CASSVAGGDEQFF.

This clonotype was seen repeatedly, ten times or more. The chain carries TRBV28 and TRBJ2-2; D is perhaps TRBD2 (6 bases). This CDR3 has 15 residues. Germline V gene sequence: CDR1 MDHEN, CDR2 SYDVKM. With 3 bases removed from V and 1 base from J, the gap between germline ends came to 9 bases. The CDR3 spells CASSFLGGNTGELFF. CDR3 coding DNA: TGTGCCAGCAGTTTTCTGGGGGGGAACACCGGGGAGCTGTTTTTT.

This clonotype was recorded a few times. The chain is built from TRBV3-1 and TRBJ1-1; D remains unclear. V dropped 4 bases and J dropped 1 base, with 13 bases sitting between them. Germline V lookup: CDR1 LGHDT, CDR2 YNNKEL (reference sequence). This CDR3 region has 15 residues. The CDR3 loop reads CASSLIGRRNTEAFF. For the CDR3, the DNA is TGTGCCAGCAGCCTAATTGGCAGGCGGAACACTGAAGCTTTCTTT.

The V call is TRBV24-1, the J call TRBJ1-1, with a tentative D call TRBD1 (6 bases). From germline, CDR1 is KGHDR and CDR2 SFDVKD. V gave up 7 bases and J gave up 3 bases, with 11 bases separating them. CDR3 length equals 13 residues. This CDR3 is CATRGTGYTEAFF. The DNA for the CDR3 is TGTGCCACCAGAGGTACAGGGTACACTGAAGCTTTCTTT.

This clonotype was detected ten times or more. The rearrangement links TRBV5-6 to TRBJ2-1; 8 nucleotides align to TRBD2. With V trimmed by 4 bases and J by 6 bases, 9 bases remained unmatched. CDR1 is SGHDT, CDR2 YYEEEE, per germline. The CDR3 sequence is 15 residues long. The DNA for the CDR3 is TGTGCCAGCAGCCCCATTTTAAGCGGGAGCAATGAGCAGTTCTTC. Its protein is CASSPILSGSNEQFF.

This CDR3 is CASSVVSHWDTEAFF. CDR3 coding DNA: TGTGCCAGCAGCGTAGTAAGTCACTGGGACACTGAAGCTTTCTTT. The genes are TRBV9 and TRBJ1-1; D not certain. The CDR3 has 15 residues. Looked up from germline, CDR1 is SGDLS and CDR2 is YYNGEE. Trimming shortened V by 0 bases and J by 3 bases, and 12 bases separated the two germline ends.

This clonotype was recorded a few times. V gene TRBV7-8 combines with J gene TRBJ1-5, with no clear D. Germline assignment: CDR1 SGHVS and CDR2 FQNEAQ. This CDR3 has 14 residues. V lost 6 bases, J lost 4 bases, and 13 bases lay in between. The CDR3 is CASSLGTLNQPQHF. The DNA for the CDR3 is TGTGCCAGCAGTTTGGGTACCTTAAATCAGCCCCAGCATTTT.

This clonotype was counted a few times. The J gene is TRBJ2-3, the V gene TRBV5-1, with D maybe TRBD2 (6 bases). Trimming took 0 bases from V and 2 from J, leaving 13 bases between them. Germline V gene sequence: CDR1 SGHRS, CDR2 YFSETQ. The CDR3 has 16 amino acids. CDR3 in amino acids: CASSLGAGRYTDTQYF. The CDR3 coding sequence is TGCGCCAGCAGCTTGGGGGCAGGGAGGTACACAGATACGCAGTATTTT.

This clonotype was counted at least ten times. This chain joins TRBV12-3 or TRBV12-4 and TRBJ1-3; maybe TRBD1 (5 bases). V lost 7 bases and J 0 bases, leaving 10 bases between the germline ends. The CDR3 extends over 14 amino acids. CDR3 nucleotides: TGTGCCAGCAATCCGACAGCCTCTGGAAACACCATATATTTT. Amino acid sequence: CASNPTASGNTIYF.

This clonotype was observed many times. This chain links TRBV9 with TRBJ2-3; perhaps TRBD2 as D (6 bases). This CDR3 has 17 residues. Deletions cut 0 bases from V and 8 bases from J, with 22 bases between. Germline lookup yields CDR1 SGDLS and CDR2 YYNGEE. Written as DNA, the CDR3 is TGTGCCAGCAGCGTAGGAGACTCTTGGCGGGGCGCCGGTACGCAGTATTTT. Translation: CASSVGDSWRGAGTQYF. The entire variable domain, with the rest obtained from reference TRBV9 and TRBJ2-3, is as follows: DSGVTQTPKHLITATGQRVTLRCSPRSGDLSVYWYQQSLDQGLQFLIQYYNGEERAKGNILERFSAQQFPDLHSELNLSSLELGDSALYFCASSVGDSWRGAGTQYFGPGTRLTVL.

This clonotype has more than one count but fewer than ten. CDR3 nucleotide sequence: TGTGCCAGCACCCCCACGGTCGGGACAGGGGGTTTTTCTGGAAACACCATATATTTT. This codes for CASTPTVGTGGFSGNTIYF. The chain has TRBV12-3 or TRBV12-4 and TRBJ1-3; 11 nucleotides align to TRBD1. Germline trimming cut 7 bases from V and 1 base from J; bases unmatched to any gene: 15. This CDR3 is 19 amino acids long.

This clonotype was seen many times. V gene TRBV28 combines with J gene TRBJ2-3; the D gene is possibly TRBD2 (6 bases). Germline CDR1 reads MDHEN; CDR2 reads SYDVKM. V was pared by 6 bases and J by 6 bases, with 10 bases between. The CDR3 extends over 12 amino acids. In DNA, the CDR3 is TGTGCCAGCAGAAGACTAGGGGATACGCAGTATTTT. Translating gives CASRRLGDTQYF.

At least ten counts were recorded for this clonotype. The J gene is TRBJ2-3, the V gene TRBV11-1; D is uncertain. The CDR3 loop spans 12 amino acids. Between the trimmed V and J ends, which lost 4 bases and 5 bases, there was a span of 7 bases. Germline CDR1 and CDR2: SGHAT and FQDESV (reference sequence). CDR3 DNA sequence: TGTGCCAGCAGCTCAGGACGAGATACGCAGTATTTT. It yields the protein CASSSGRDTQYF.

The chain recombines TRBV28 with TRBJ2-1; D call uncertain. With 2 bases removed from V and 4 bases from J, the gap between germline ends came to 12 bases. Germline V gene data show CDR1 as MDHEN and CDR2 as SYDVKM. This CDR3 has 15 residues. CDR3 nucleotide sequence: TGTGCCAGCAGTTTAGCAGGTCGCCTTTACAATGAGCAGTTCTTC. This codes for CASSLAGRLYNEQFF.

This clonotype has only a few counts. The chain employs TRBV7-2 and TRBJ2-1; tentatively, D is TRBD2 (6 bases). Germline V gives CDR1 SGHTA, CDR2 FQGNSA. With 5 bases removed from V and 5 bases from J, the gap between germline ends came to 13 bases. This CDR3 is built from 14 residues. The CDR3 DNA reads TGTGCCAGCAGCCCTCGGTGGGGGGACAATGAGCAGTTCTTC. This sequence encodes CASSPRWGDNEQFF. Based on the CDR3 plus reference TRBV7-2 and TRBJ2-1, the full variable domain is GAGVSQSPSNKVTEKGKDVELRCDPISGHTALYWYRQSLGQGLEFLIYFQGNSAPDKSGLPSDRFSAERTGGSVSTLTIQRTQQEDSAVYLCASSPRWGDNEQFFGPGTRLTVL.

This clonotype was observed many times. J is TRBJ2-2 and V is TRBV29-1, with D hard to call. This CDR3 has 14 amino acids. Germline V lookup: CDR1 SQVTM, CDR2 ANQGSEA. With 7 bases removed from V and 0 bases from J, the gap between germline ends came to 12 bases. The CDR3 nucleotides read TGCAGCGCAACGACGGAGACGAACACCGGGGAGCTGTTTTTT. The encoded protein is CSATTETNTGELFF.

This clonotype was recorded many times. V and J are TRBV7-2 and TRBJ1-4; a weak D match, TRBD1 (5 bases). Germline CDR1 is SGHTA and CDR2 is FQGNSA. Trimming shortened V by 5 bases and J by 14 bases, and 15 bases separated the two germline ends. This CDR3 is 12 amino acids long. This CDR3 is CASSTFSGGLFF. CDR3 in DNA: TGTGCCAGCAGCACCTTTTCTGGGGGGCTGTTTTTT.